In its sample, the clone carrying this T cell receptor beta chain was seen once. Antigen unknown. These data are taken from a study of shared clonotypes between healthy human individuals. Terminally differentiated effector memory CD45RA+ cells were left out of the naive CD8 fraction, which was CD45RO-negative and positively selected for CCR7. The study, taken as a whole, reports: Researchers found naive subsets generally carried larger estimated richness than memory subsets.

Clones were sequenced by immunoSEQ multiplex PCR, and TCRdb holds only the in-frame ones, with some missing. This table has about 820,000 clones, approximately 92% appearing once. The sample was naive CD8+ T cells sorted from blood. The TCR sequence derives from a man in his thirties or forties in good health.

CDR3 sequence reads: CASSSQVGLQDTQYF. CDR3 nucleotides: TGTGCCAGCAGCTCACAGGTGGGACTACAGGATACGCAGTATTTT. The rearrangement uses TRBV7-6 and TRBJ2-3, with 7 bases identical to TRBD2. CDR3 size: 15 residues. Germline assignment: CDR1 SGHVS and CDR2 FNYEAQ. The trim removed 4 bases at V and 6 bases at J, leaving 10 bases unmatched.